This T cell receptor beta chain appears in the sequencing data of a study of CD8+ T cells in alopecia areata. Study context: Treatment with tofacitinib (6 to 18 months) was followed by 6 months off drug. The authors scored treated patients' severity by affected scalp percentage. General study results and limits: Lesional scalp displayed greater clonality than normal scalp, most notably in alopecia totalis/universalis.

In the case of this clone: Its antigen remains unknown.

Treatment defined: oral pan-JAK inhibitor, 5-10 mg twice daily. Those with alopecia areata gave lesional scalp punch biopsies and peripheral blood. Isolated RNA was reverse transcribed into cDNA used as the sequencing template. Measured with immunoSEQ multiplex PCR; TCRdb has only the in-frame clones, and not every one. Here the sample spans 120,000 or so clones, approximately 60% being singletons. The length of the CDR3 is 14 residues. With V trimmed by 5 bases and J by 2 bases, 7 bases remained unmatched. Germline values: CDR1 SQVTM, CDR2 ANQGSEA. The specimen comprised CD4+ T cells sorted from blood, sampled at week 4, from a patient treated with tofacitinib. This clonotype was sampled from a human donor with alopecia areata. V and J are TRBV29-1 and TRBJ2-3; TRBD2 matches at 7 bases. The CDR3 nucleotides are TGCAGCGTTCAAAGCGGGATCTCCACAGATACGCAGTATTTT. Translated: CSVQSGISTDTQYF.